This TCR beta chain is from a study of blood T cell repertoires in COVID-19 (dated by TCRdb to the early 2020s). In the study overall: The collaborator samples originated in the United States, Italy and Spain and spanned the acute and convalescent phases of COVID-19. Sample metadata almost always included a de-identified subject ID, COVID-19 status, age in years and sex. Samples came from the ongoing ImmuneRACE study (first 160 participants) plus 1,254 subjects from 6 global collaborators. Where available, HLA class I and class II types were obtained from metadata supplied by the sample provider rather than from assay-based typing. The prospective study material was composed of cDNA or gDNA derived from T cells, B-cell-depleted T cells, or PBMCs. Deeply sampled blood TCRbeta repertoires from subjects exposed to, actively infected with, or recovered from COVID-19 were included in the dataset. The repertoires were released in a freely available public database intended as a resource for research on the immune response to SARS-CoV-2. On the study overall, not on this receptor specifically: Clinical and demographic metadata were provided uncurated, with the amount varying by source and participant.

TCRbeta CDR3 regions were amplified from genomic DNA using the immunoSEQ Assay, a bias-controlled multiplex PCR. As for the authors' bioinformatics: The number of nucleated cells in each sample was estimated from the amplification of reference gene primers within the assay. To quantify the absolute abundance of each unique TCRbeta CDR3 rearrangement, sequence reads were collapsed and filtered. For each sample, productive Simpson clonality was calculated as the square root of Simpson's diversity index over productive rearrangements. TCRdb's version of the immuneACCESS table is confined to in-frame rearrangements and falls short of the full clone set. An unresolved V gene accounts for under half of the shortfall where checked; the remainder is of unknown origin. That table furnishes V, J and clone size, whereas the DNA furnished D and trimming. The sample includes approximately 280,000 clones, with around 85% observed a single time. 2.1% of the sample is held by the ten biggest clonotypes.

Worth noting for this clone: The specificity of this receptor is unknown. Base qualities are not provided; no much larger clone lies one nucleotide away.

A second Seattle source provided samples from volunteer blood donors who had recovered from COVID-19. Each collaborating institution followed its own protocols to collect whole blood in K2EDTA tubes. For TCRbeta analysis, collaborators shipped samples in one of three forms: frozen whole blood, isolated PBMCs, or DNA extracted from either of those sample types. The germline ends are 11 bases apart after V is trimmed by 7 bases and J by 2 bases. Including the terminal cysteine and phenylalanine, the CDR3 comprises 13 residues. CDR3 DNA is the only sequence kept; it has 39 bases, read in frame from the first base. From the germline V gene (reference sequence), CDR1 is LNHDA and CDR2 is SQIVND.

The rearrangement combines TRBV19 with TRBJ1-2, with no confident D gene call. The specimen was peripheral blood. The receptor's source is a woman in her twenties or thirties who had recovered from COVID-19. The CDR3 here reads CASTIGGNYGYTF. The DNA reads TGTGCCAGTACCATCGGCGGGAACTATGGCTACACCTTC.